This T cell receptor (beta chain) was recovered during a study of post-analysis software for immune sequencing data. Study in general: The patients showed relapsing-remitting, secondary progressive and progressive-relapsing multiple sclerosis courses.

V dropped 0 bases and J dropped 1; count of bases not matched to a gene: 5. The CDR3 has 16 amino acids. Germline loops: CDR1 DFQATT, CDR2 SNEGSKA (reference sequence). Study-level points and caveats: Among 5 or 6 TRBV segments more frequent in patients than controls were TRBV5-6, TRBV5-1 and TRBV20-1. F measure showed strong co-clustering of same-batch samples. The study found significantly lower normalized Chao1 diversity in multiple sclerosis patients than in controls.

cDNA libraries for TCR beta contained unique molecular identifiers. Input amounts of about 0.85 to 11 million T cells were used. These gave approximately 500,000 cDNA molecules, so each molecule approximated one T cell. TCRdb re-derived calls from the PCR reads in MiXCR, one entry per CDR3 protein. The table records hundreds of thousands of distinct CDR3 sequences, less than 35% of them present only once. Of note for this clonotype: What it binds is unknown.

The receptor's source is a girl under 18 with multiple sclerosis. The gene calls are TRBV20-1 and TRBJ2-3, with 9 bases matching TRBD2. The sequenced material came from blood. The CDR3 bases are TGCAGTGCTAGAGATCCCGCTAGCGGGGGCACAGATACGCAGTATTTT. Translation gives CSARDPASGGTDTQYF.